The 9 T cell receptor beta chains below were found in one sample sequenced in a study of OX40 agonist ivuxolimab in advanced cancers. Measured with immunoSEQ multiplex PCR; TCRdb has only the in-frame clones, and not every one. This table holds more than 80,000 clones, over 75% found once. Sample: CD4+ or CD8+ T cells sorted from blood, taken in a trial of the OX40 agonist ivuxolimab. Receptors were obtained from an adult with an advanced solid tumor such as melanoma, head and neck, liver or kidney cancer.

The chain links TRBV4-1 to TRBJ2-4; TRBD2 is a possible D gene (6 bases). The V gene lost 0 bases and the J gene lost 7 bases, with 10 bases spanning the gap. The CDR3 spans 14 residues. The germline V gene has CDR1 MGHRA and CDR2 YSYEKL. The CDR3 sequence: CASSQDPGVNIQYF. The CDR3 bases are TGCGCCAGCAGCCAAGATCCGGGAGTGAACATTCAGTACTTC.

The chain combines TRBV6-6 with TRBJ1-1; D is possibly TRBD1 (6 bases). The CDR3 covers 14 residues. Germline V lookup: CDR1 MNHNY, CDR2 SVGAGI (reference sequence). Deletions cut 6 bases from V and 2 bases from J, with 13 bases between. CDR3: CASSSTGINTEAFF. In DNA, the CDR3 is TGTGCCAGCAGCTCCACAGGGATCAACACTGAAGCTTTCTTT.

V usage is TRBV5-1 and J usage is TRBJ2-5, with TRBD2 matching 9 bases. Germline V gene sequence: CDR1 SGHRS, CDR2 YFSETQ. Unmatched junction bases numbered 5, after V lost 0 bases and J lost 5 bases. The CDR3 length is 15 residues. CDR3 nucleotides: TGCGCCAGCAGCTTGGGACTAGCGGCTAGGGAGACCCAGTACTTC. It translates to CASSLGLAARETQYF.

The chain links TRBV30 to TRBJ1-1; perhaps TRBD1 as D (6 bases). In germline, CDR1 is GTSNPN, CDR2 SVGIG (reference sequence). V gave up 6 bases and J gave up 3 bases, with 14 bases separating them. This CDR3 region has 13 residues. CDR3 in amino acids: CACPRKGDTEAFF. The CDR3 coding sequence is TGTGCCTGCCCACGTAAGGGGGACACTGAAGCTTTCTTT.

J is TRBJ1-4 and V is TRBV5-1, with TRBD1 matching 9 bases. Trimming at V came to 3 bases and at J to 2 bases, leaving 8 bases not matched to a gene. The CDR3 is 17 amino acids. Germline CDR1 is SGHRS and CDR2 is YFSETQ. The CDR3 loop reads CASSSQPTGGTNEKLFF. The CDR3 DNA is TGCGCCAGCAGCTCCCAACCCACAGGGGGCACTAATGAAAAACTGTTTTTT.

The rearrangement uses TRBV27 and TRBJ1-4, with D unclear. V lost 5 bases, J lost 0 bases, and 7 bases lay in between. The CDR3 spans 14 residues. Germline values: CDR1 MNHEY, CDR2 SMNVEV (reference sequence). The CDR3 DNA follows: TGTGCCAGCAGTCCGCAAACAACTAATGAAAAACTGTTTTTT. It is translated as CASSPQTTNEKLFF.

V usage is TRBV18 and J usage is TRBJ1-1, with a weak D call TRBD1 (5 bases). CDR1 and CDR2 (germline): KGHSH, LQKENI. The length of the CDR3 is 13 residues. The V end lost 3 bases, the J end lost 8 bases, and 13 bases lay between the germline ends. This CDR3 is CASSPSGGPEAFF. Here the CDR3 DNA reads TGTGCCAGCTCACCCTCCGGGGGACCCGAAGCTTTCTTT.

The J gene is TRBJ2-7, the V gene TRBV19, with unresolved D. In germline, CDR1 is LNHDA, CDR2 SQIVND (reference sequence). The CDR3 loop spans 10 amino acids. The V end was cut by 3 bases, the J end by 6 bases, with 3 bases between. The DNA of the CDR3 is TGTGCCAGTAGTATGGTCGAGCAGTACTTC. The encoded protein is CASSMVEQYF.

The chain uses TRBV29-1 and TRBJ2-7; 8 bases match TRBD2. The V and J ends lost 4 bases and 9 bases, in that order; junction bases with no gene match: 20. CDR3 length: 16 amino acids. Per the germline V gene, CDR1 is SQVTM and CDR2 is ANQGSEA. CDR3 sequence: CSVGMAGGLGGRRQYF. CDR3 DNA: TGCAGCGTTGGGATGGCGGGGGGACTAGGAGGTCGACGGCAGTACTTC.